Reported below is one T cell receptor (beta chain). Losses at the gene ends were 0 bases for V and 1 base for J; bases not matched to a gene: 3. The germline gives CDR1 SGHRS, CDR2 YFSETQ. CDR3 length equals 16 residues. This sample was included in a study of naive and memory T cell subsets. Both TRBC1 and TRBC2 were covered by a beta constant-region primer of two equimolar oligonucleotides. TCRdb reprocessed the UMI-ligation and nested PCR reads with MiXCR, giving one entry per CDR3 protein. There are 140,000 to 150,000 distinct CDR3 sequences in the sample; about a sixth occur only once, and about 0.14% lies in the top ten.

Sequencing used naive CD4+ T cells from blood. The V gene is TRBV5-1, the J gene TRBJ2-7; 11 nucleotides align to TRBD2. The receptor was isolated from a human donor in good health. CDR3: CASSLAGLAVSYEQYF. CDR3 nucleotides: TGCGCCAGCAGCTTGGCGGGACTAGCGGTATCCTACGAGCAGTACTTC.